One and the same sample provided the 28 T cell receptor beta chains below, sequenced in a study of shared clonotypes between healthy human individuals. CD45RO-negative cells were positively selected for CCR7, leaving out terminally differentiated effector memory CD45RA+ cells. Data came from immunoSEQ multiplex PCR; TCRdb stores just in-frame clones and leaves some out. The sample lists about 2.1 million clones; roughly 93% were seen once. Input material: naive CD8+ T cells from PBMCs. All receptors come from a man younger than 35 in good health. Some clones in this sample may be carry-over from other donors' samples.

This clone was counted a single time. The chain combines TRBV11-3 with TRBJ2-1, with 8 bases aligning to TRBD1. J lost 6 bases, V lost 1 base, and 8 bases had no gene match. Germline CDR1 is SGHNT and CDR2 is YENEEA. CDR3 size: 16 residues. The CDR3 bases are TGTGCCAGCAGCTTAGGTCTTGACAGGGGAGGCAATGAGCAGTTCTTC. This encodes CASSLGLDRGGNEQFF.

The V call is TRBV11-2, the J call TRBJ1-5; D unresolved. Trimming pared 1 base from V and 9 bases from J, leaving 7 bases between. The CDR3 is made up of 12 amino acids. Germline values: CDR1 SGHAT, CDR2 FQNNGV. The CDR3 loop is CASSLARGPQHF. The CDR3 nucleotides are TGTGCCAGCAGCTTAGCGCGTGGGCCCCAGCATTTT.

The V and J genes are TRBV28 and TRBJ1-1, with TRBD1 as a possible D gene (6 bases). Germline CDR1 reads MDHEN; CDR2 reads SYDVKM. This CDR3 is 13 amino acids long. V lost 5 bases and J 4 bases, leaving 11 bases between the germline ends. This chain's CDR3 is CASSIRGGTEAFF. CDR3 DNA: TGTGCCAGCAGTATCAGGGGTGGCACTGAAGCTTTCTTT.

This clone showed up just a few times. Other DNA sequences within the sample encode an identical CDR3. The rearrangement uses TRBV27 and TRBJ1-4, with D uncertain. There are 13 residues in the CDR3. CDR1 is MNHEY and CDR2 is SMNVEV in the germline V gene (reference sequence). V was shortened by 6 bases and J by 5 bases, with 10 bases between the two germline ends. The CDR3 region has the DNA TGTGCCAGCAGCTTACTCGGGAATGAAAAACTGTTTTTT. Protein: CASSLLGNEKLFF.

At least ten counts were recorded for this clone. The CDR3 nucleotides are TGTGCCAGCAGTGACGGGAGGGACACCGGGGAGCTGTTTTTT. Protein: CASSDGRDTGELFF. The chain recombines TRBV6-4 with TRBJ2-2, with 7 bases matching TRBD2. Losses at the gene ends were 2 bases for V and 3 bases for J; bases not matched to a gene: 0. CDR1 is MRHNA, CDR2 SNTAGT, per germline. This CDR3 has 14 residues.

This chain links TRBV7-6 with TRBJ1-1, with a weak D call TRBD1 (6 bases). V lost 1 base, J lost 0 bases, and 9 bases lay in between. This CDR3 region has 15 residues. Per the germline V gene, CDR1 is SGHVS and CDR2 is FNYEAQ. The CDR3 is CASSLGEGVNTEAFF. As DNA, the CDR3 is TGTGCCAGCAGCTTAGGGGAGGGGGTGAACACTGAAGCTTTCTTT.

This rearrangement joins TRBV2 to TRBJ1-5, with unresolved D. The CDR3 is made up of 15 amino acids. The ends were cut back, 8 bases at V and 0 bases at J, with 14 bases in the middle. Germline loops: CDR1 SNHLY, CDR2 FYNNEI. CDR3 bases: TGTGCCAGCCGAGACCAATCCGTTAGCAATCAGCCCCAGCATTTT. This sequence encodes CASRDQSVSNQPQHF.

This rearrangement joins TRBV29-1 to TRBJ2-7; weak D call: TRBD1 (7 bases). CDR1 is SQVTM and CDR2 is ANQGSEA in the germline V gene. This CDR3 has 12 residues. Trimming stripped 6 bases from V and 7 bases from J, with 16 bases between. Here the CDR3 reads CSVLKTGREQYF. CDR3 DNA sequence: TGCAGCGTGCTAAAGACAGGGAGGGAGCAGTACTTC.

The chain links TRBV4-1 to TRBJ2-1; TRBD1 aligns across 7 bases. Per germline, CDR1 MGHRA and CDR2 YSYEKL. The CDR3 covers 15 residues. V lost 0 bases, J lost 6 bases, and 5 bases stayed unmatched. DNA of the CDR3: TGCGCCAGCAGCCAAGAAATCCAGGGGGTCAATGAGCAGTTCTTC. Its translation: CASSQEIQGVNEQFF.

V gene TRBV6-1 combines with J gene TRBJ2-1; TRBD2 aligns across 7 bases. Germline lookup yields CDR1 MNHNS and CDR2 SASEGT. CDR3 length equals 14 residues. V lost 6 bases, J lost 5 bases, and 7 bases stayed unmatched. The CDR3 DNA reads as TGTGCCAGCAGGTGGGAGGGAAATCACAATGAGCAGTTCTTC. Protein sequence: CASRWEGNHNEQFF.

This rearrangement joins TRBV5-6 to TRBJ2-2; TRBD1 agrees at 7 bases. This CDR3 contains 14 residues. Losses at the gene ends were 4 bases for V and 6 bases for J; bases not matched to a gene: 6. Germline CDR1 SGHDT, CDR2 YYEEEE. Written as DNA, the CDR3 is TGTGCCAGCAGCCCTGACAGGGTCCCCGGGGAGCTGTTTTTT. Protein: CASSPDRVPGELFF.

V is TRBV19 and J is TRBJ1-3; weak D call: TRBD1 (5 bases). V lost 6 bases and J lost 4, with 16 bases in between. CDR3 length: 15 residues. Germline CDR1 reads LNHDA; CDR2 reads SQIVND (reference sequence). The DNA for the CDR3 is TGTGCCAGTAGACCGACAGACTTCACCGGAAACACCATATATTTT. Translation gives CASRPTDFTGNTIYF.

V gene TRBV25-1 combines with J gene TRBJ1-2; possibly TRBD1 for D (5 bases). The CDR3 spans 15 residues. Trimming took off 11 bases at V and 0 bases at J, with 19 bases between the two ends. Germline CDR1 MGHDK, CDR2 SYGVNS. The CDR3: CACEGQHHTNYGYTF. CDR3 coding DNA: TGTGCCTGCGAGGGGCAGCATCATACTAACTATGGCTACACCTTC.

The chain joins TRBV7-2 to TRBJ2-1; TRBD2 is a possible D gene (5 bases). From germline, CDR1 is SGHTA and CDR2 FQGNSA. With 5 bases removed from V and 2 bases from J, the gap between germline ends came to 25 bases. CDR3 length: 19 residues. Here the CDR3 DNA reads TGTGCCAGCAGCCCACCAAGGTGGGTGATAGCGAAGCCCTACAATGAGCAGTTCTTC. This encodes CASSPPRWVIAKPYNEQFF.

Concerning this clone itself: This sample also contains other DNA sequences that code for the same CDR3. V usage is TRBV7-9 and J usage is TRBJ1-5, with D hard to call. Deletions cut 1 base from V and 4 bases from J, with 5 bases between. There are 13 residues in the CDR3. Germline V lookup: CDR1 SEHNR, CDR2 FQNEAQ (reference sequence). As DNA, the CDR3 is TGTGCCAGCAGCTTAGAGAGGAATCAGCCCCAGCATTTT. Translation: CASSLERNQPQHF.

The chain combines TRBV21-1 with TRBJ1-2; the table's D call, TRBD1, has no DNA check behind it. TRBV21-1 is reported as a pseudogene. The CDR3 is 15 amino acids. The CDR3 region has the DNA TGTGCCAGCAGCAAACGGGGGACAGCCTCCTATGGCTACACCTTC. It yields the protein CASSKRGTASYGYTF.

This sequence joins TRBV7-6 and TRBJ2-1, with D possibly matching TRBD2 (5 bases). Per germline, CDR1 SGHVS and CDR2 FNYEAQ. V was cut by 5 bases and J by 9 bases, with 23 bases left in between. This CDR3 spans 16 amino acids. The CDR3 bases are TGTGCCAGCAGCCCAGGCCTCCAGCGGTACACGATTGAGCAGTTCTTC. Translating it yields CASSPGLQRYTIEQFF.

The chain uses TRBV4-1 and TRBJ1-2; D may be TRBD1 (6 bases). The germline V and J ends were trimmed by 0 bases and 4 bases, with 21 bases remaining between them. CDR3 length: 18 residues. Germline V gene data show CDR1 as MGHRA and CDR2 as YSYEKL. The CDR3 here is CASSQDGTLRHGGYGYTF. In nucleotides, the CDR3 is TGCGCCAGCAGCCAAGACGGGACACTTCGCCATGGGGGCTATGGCTACACCTTC.

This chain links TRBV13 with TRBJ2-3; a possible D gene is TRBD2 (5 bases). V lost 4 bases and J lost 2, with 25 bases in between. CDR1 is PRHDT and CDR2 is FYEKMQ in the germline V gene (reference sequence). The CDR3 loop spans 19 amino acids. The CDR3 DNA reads TGTGCCAGCAGCTCCTACAGCGGTCGGGCTGGGGTATTCACAGATACGCAGTATTTT. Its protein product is CASSSYSGRAGVFTDTQYF.

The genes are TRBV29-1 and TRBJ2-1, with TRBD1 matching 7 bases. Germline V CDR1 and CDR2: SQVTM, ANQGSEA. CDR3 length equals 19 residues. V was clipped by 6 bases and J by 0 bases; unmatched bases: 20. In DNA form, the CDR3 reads TGCAGCGTCCAACAGGACAGGCCGGAATGGGGGCTCTCCTACAATGAGCAGTTCTTC. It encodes CSVQQDRPEWGLSYNEQFF.

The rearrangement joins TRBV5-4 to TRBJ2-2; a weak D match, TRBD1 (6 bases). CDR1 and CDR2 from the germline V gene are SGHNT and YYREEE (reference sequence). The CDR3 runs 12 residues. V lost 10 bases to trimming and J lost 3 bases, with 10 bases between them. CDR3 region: CAWTEDTGELFF. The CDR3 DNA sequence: TGTGCCTGGACAGAAGACACCGGGGAGCTGTTTTTT.

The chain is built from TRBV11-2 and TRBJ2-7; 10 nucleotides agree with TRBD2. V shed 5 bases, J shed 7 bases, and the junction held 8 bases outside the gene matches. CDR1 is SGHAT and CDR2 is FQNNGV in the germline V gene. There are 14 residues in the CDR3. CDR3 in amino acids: CASSLTSGYREQYF. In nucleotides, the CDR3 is TGTGCCAGCAGCCTGACTAGCGGGTATCGGGAGCAGTACTTC.

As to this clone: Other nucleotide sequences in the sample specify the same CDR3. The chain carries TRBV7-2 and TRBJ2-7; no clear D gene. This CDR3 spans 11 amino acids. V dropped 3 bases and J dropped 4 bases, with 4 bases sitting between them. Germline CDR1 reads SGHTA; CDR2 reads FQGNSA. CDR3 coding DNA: TGTGCCAGCAGCTTGTATTACGAGCAGTACTTC. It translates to CASSLYYEQYF.

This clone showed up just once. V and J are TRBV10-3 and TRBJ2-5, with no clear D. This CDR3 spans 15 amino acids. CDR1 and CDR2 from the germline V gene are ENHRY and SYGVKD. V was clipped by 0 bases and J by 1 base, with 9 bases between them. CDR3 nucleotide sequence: TGTGCCATCAGTGAGTCGCGTGGGATCCAAGAGACCCAGTACTTC. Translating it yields CAISESRGIQETQYF.

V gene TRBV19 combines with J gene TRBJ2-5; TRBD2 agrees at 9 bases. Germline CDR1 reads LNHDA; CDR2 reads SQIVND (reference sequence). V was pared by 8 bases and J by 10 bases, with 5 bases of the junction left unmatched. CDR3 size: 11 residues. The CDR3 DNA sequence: TGTGCCAGTGCCGCGGGGGGGAACCAGTACTTC. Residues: CASAAGGNQYF.

The CDR3 bases are TGTGCCAGCAGTCTATCAACCTACCGCGCTGGAAACACCATATATTTT. It encodes CASSLSTYRAGNTIYF. V usage is TRBV28 and J usage is TRBJ1-3; D is ambiguous. This CDR3 has 16 residues. Germline CDR1 is MDHEN and CDR2 is SYDVKM. V gave up 5 bases and J gave up 2 bases, with 16 bases separating them.

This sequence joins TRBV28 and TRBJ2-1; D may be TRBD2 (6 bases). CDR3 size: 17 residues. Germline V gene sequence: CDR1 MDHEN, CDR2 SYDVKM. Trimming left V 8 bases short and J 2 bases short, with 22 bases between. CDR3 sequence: CASGGGAQRATYNEQFF. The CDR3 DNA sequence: TGTGCCAGCGGAGGAGGGGCCCAGCGGGCAACCTACAATGAGCAGTTCTTC.

This CDR3 is CASSETQGRDTEAFF. In DNA form, the CDR3 reads TGTGCCAGCAGCGAAACTCAGGGGAGGGACACTGAAGCTTTCTTT. The chain combines TRBV9 with TRBJ1-1, with a tentative D call TRBD1 (6 bases). There are 15 residues in the CDR3. Germline V gene sequence: CDR1 SGDLS, CDR2 YYNGEE. Trimming took off 3 bases at V and 3 bases at J, with 15 bases between the two ends. Full variable domain (missing parts from reference TRBV9 and TRBJ1-1): DSGVTQTPKHLITATGQRVTLRCSPRSGDLSVYWYQQSLDQGLQFLIQYYNGEERAKGNILERFSAQQFPDLHSELNLSSLELGDSALYFCASSETQGRDTEAFFGQGTRLTVV.